The clone carrying this TCR beta chain appeared once. Its antigen is not identified. V was shortened by 4 bases and J by 7 bases, with 23 bases between the two germline ends. The germline V gene has CDR1 MRHNA and CDR2 SNTAGT. The CDR3 is 17 residues long. One entry per CDR3 protein, called by TCRdb with MiXCR from the PCR reads. This sample yields approximately 630,000 distinct CDR3 sequences, of which less than 30% are seen a single time; roughly 0.83% belongs to the top ten. The data were obtained in a study of molecular identifiers for immune sequencing clone quantification. Broader study findings: Highly expanded clone sizes could be underestimated by identical TCR molecules sharing a barcode.

With 10%, 30% or 50% of RNA, about 17,000 to 1,000,000 naive CD8 T cells were sequenced. Sequencing was done on a sample of naive CD8+ T cells from blood, with Jurkat cell RNA spiked in. The subset denotes: FACS-sorted CD8+CD4-CCR7+CD45RA+ naive T cells. This TCR derives from a human donor in good health. Some libraries in this study had Jurkat cell RNA spiked in. The V call is TRBV6-4, the J call TRBJ2-1; D not certain. The CDR3 DNA follows: TGTGCCAGCAGTGTCCAGGCCTGGTCGCGAAGGGAAAATGAGCAGTTCTTC. It translates to CASSVQAWSRRENEQFF.